The 8 T cell receptor beta chains presented below share a single source sample, sequenced in a study of T cells after yellow fever vaccination. TCRdb independently ran MiXCR on the 5' RACE reads; one entry per CDR3 protein. The sample lists approximately 85,000 distinct CDR3 sequences, about an eighth seen once, with roughly 25% in the top ten. The source was CD8+ T cells not binding an NS4B(214-222) dextramer, sorted from PBMCs, collected approximately 22 days after the first yellow fever vaccination. These receptors all stem from a man between 18 and 29 years old who received the YFV17D yellow fever vaccine.

This clonotype was seen only a few times. V usage is TRBV4-1 and J usage is TRBJ2-3; TRBD2 agrees at 7 bases. The germline V gene encodes CDR1 MGHRA and CDR2 YSYEKL. The CDR3 loop spans 16 amino acids. Losses at the gene ends were 0 bases for V and 1 base for J; bases not matched to a gene: 4. The CDR3, as DNA: TGCGCCAGCAGCCAAGAGCCTAGCGGACGCACAGATACGCAGTATTTT. It codes for CASSQEPSGRTDTQYF.

The chain uses TRBV12-3 or TRBV12-4 and TRBJ2-3; 9 bases line up with TRBD1. This CDR3 is built from 16 residues. Unmatched junction bases numbered 11, after V lost 6 bases and J lost 4 bases. The CDR3 here is CASRPPGTGLADTQYF. Here the CDR3 DNA reads TGTGCCAGCAGACCCCCCGGGACAGGGCTCGCAGATACGCAGTATTTT.

V gene TRBV18 combines with J gene TRBJ2-5; D uncertain. Trimming left V 3 bases short and J 5 bases short, with 7 bases between. This CDR3 comprises 12 residues. Germline-derived CDR1 and CDR2 are KGHSH and LQKENI. The CDR3 DNA reads TGTGCCAGCTCACCGGCAGCCGAGACCCAGTACTTC. It yields the protein CASSPAAETQYF.

The chain couples TRBV7-2 to TRBJ2-3; the match to TRBD2 covers 9 bases. Germline V gene lookup returns CDR1 SGHTA and CDR2 FQGNSA. The CDR3 is 17 amino acids. Trimming removed 0 bases from V and 0 bases from J; junction bases left unmatched: 4. The CDR3 region has the DNA TGTGCCAGCAGCTTAGCTTGGACTAGCGCTAGCACAGATACGCAGTATTTT. Encoded protein: CASSLAWTSASTDTQYF.

The chain combines TRBV20-1 with TRBJ2-1; TRBD1 matches 9 bases. Losses at the gene ends were 5 bases for V and 6 bases for J; bases not matched to a gene: 8. Germline lookup yields CDR1 DFQATT and CDR2 SNEGSKA (reference sequence). The CDR3 spans 14 residues. The CDR3 protein is CSALTGTGSNEQFF. DNA of the CDR3: TGCAGTGCTCTCACCGGGACAGGGAGCAATGAGCAGTTCTTC.

The gene calls are TRBV7-9 and TRBJ2-2; no firm D call. The CDR3 has 12 residues. V lost 8 bases to trimming and J lost 6 bases, with 10 bases between them. In germline, CDR1 is SEHNR, CDR2 FQNEAQ (reference sequence). CDR3 amino acids: CASFAEAGELFF. In DNA form, the CDR3 reads TGTGCCAGCTTTGCAGAAGCCGGGGAGCTGTTTTTT.

This chain connects TRBV5-5 to TRBJ2-7; 7 bases map to TRBD1. Germline lookup yields CDR1 SGHKS and CDR2 YYEKEE (reference sequence). This CDR3 contains 15 residues. V was clipped by 2 bases and J by 4 bases; unmatched bases: 9. The CDR3 reads CASSFNFGTEYEQYV. DNA of the CDR3: TGTGCCAGCAGCTTTAATTTCGGGACAGAGTACGAGCAGTACGTC.

This clonotype was picked up a small number of times. The chain is built from TRBV20-1 and TRBJ1-6; D is ambiguous. V lost 1 base and J lost 6, with 13 bases in between. This CDR3 is 15 amino acids long. CDR1 and CDR2 from the germline V gene are DFQATT and SNEGSKA (reference sequence). The CDR3 spells CSARGPRNRNSPLHF. The CDR3 DNA reads as TGCAGTGCTAGAGGACCCAGGAATCGTAATTCACCCCTCCACTTT.